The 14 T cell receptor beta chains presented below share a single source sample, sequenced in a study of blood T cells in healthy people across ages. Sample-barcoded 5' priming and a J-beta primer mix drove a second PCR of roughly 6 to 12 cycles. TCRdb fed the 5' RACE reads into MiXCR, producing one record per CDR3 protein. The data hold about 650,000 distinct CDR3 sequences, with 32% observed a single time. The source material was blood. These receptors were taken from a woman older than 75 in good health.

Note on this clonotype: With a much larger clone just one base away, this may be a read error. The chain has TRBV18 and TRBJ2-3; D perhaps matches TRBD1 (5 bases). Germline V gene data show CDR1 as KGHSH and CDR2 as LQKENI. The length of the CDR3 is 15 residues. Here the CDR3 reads CVSSPADTETDTQYF. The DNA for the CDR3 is TGTGTCAGCTCACCGGCGGACACCGAGACAGATACGCAGTATTTT.

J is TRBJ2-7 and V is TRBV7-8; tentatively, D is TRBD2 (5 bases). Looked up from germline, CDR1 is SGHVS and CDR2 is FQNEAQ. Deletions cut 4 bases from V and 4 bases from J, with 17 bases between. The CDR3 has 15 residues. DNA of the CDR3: TGTGCCAGCAGCTCAACTCCAGATCGGGGTTACGAGCAGTACTTC. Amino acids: CASSSTPDRGYEQYF.

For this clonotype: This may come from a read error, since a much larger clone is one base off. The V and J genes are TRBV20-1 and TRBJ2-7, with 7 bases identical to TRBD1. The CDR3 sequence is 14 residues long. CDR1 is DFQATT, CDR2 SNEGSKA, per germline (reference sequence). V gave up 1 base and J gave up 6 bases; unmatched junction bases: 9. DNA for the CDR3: TGCAGTGCTAGAGGGAGACAGGGCCGGGTCGAGCAGTACTTC. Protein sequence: CSARGRQGRVEQYF.

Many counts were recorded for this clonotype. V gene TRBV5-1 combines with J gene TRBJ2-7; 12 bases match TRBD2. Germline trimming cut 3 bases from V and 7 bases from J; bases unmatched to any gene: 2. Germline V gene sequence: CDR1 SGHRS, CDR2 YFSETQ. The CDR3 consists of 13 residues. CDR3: CASSSGTSGEQYF. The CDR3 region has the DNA TGCGCCAGCAGCTCGGGGACTAGCGGGGAGCAGTACTTC.

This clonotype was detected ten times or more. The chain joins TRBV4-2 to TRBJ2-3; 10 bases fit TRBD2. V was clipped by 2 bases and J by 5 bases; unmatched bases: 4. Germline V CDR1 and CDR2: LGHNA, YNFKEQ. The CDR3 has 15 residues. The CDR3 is CASSQYTSGEDTQYF. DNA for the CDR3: TGTGCCAGCAGCCAATATACTAGCGGGGAAGATACGCAGTATTTT.

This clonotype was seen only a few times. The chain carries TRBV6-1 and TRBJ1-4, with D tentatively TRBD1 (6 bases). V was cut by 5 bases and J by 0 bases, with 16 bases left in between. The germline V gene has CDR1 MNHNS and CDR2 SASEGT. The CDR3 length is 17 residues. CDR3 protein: CASSPRGGLATNEKLFF. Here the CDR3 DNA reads TGTGCCAGCAGTCCCCGGGGGGGGCTGGCAACTAATGAAAAACTGTTTTTT.

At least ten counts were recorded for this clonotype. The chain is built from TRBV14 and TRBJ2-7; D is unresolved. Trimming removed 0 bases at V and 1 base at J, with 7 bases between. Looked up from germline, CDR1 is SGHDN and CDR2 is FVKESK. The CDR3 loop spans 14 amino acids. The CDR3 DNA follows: TGTGCCAGCAGCCAAGAGTACGGGTCCTACGAGCAGTACTTC. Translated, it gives CASSQEYGSYEQYF.

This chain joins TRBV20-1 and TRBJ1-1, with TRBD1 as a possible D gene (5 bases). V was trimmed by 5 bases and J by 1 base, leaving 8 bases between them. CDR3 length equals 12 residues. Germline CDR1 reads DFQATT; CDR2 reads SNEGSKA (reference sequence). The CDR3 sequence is CSARTPNTEAFF. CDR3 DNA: TGCAGTGCTCGGACACCGAACACTGAAGCTTTCTTT.

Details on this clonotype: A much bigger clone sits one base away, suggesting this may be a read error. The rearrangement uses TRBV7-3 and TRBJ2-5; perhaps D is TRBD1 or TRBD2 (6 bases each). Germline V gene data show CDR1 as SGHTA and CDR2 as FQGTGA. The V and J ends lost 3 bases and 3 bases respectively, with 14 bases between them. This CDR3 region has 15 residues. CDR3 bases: TGTGCCAGCAGCTTTTGGGGGGCGGCGAAAGAGACCCAGTACTTC. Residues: CASSFWGAAKETQYF.

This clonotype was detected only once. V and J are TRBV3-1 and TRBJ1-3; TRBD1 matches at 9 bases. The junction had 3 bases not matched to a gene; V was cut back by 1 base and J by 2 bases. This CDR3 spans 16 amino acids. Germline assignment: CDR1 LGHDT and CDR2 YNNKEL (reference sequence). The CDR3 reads CASSQVQGAPGNTIYF. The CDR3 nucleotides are TGTGCCAGCAGCCAAGTACAGGGGGCGCCTGGAAACACCATATATTTT.

CDR3 in DNA: TGTGCCACCAGCAGCTATAGCGGAGCGAGCACAGATACGCAGTATTTT. Translation gives CATSSYSGASTDTQYF. The chain combines TRBV15 with TRBJ2-3; D is perhaps TRBD2 (6 bases). V lost 3 bases, J lost 0 bases, and 13 bases lay in between. Per germline, CDR1 LNHNV and CDR2 YYDKDF (reference sequence). CDR3 length: 16 residues.

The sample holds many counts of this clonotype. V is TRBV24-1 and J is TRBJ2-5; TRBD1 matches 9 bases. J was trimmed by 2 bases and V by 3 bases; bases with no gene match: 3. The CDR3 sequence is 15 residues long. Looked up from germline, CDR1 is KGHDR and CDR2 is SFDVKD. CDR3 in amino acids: CATSDRDRGQETQYF. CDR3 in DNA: TGTGCCACCAGTGATCGCGACAGGGGGCAAGAGACCCAGTACTTC.

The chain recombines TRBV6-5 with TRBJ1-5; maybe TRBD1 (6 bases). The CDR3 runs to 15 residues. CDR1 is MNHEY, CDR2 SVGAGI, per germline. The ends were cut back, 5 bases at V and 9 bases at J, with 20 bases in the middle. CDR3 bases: TGTGCCAGCAGTCCGACTCGGGACACTTGTCGGCCCCAGCATTTT. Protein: CASSPTRDTCRPQHF.

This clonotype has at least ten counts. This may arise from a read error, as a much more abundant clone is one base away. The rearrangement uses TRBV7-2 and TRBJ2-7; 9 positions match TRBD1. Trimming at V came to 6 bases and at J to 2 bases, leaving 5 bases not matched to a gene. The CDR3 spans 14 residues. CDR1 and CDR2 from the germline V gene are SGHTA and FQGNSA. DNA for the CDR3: TGTGCCAGCAGGTGGGACAGGGCAACCTACGAGCAGTACTTC. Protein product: CASRWDRATYEQYF.